This T cell receptor beta chain comes out of a study of shared T cell receptors in the human thymus (TCRdb year 2021). Broadly, across the study: The study examined how self-reactive, shared T-cell receptor alpha chains are generated in the human thymus.

Preparation of the library involved the immunoSEQ multiplex PCR assay. As stored in TCRdb, this immuneACCESS dataset retains in-frame rearrangements with V and J assigned. A fraction of the clones does not appear; measured against another copy, unresolved V genes explain less than half of the discrepancy, and the remainder lacks a known reason. Here the sample has hundreds of thousands of clones; more than 75% occur a single time. The top ten hold roughly 0.0087% of the sample. Per the germline V gene, SGHTA is the CDR1 and FQGTGA is the CDR2. The junction shows trimming of 2 bases on V and 8 bases on J, and the gene matches do not reach 3 bases of it. CDR3 length: 13 amino acids, cysteine to phenylalanine. Only the CDR3 DNA is retained, 39 bases long and in frame from the first base. On this clone: No antigen is known for it. It has no much larger one-base neighbor in the sample; base qualities were not kept.

This same sample was also part of a study on human thymus T cells. The second paper further reports: The donors were immunologically healthy infants in Finland who had open corrective cardiac surgery for congenital heart defects. The thymus tissue came from surgical resects taken out during corrective cardiac surgery. Biased V and J gene segment usage appeared to be present in both thymic and peripheral blood repertoires. The related research found that thymic TCR repertoires overlapped highly between unrelated individuals. The study used 7 or 8 infant thymus samples plus four related peripheral blood samples to characterize TCR alpha and beta repertoires. The infant donors were about 6 to 244 days old, and the cohort included six or seven males and two females. Thymocytes were freed from the tissue by mechanical means and kept at -70 degrees C as pellets of roughly 8.5-31 million cells. Genomic DNA was extracted from frozen cell pellets with a QIAsymphony instrument. TCRB and TCRAD loci were amplified from a standardized quantity of quality-controlled genomic DNA using the immunoSEQ multiplex PCR assay. The V(D)J region was spanned by amplicons of a length sufficient to cover the CDR3 and to identify V and J genes. Through the commercial immunoSEQ service, the amplicons were sequenced on an Illumina platform. Primer bias and sequencing errors were corrected as previously described, and TCRAD and TCRB were defined on the basis of the IMGT database. The repertoires were analysed using immunoSEQ Analyzer 3.0 and VDJTools for basic statistics, V/J segment usage, diversity estimates, rarefaction and pairwise overlap. Diversity was estimated with Chao1, ChaoE, Efron-Thisted, Shannon and inverse Simpson indices, and also on datasets down-sampled to the smallest sample. Repertoire overlap used strict matching of CDR3 nucleotide sequence, V gene and J gene, with Jaccard-based multidimensional scaling clustering. On average, thymus samples gave about 750,000 unique TCRB clonotypes, whereas blood samples gave 75,000 to 95,000.

The chain is assembled from TRBV7-3 and TRBJ2-1, and 7 junction bases match TRBD1. The source material was thymocytes. This TCR derives from a boy under two years old with a congenital heart defect. Donor details come from another sample of the same person, matched by shared clones. The DNA sequence reads TGTGCCAGCAGCTTACGACAGGGCTATGAGCAGTTCTTC. It translates to CASSLRQGYEQFF.